The present T cell receptor (beta chain) was sequenced within a study of PD-1 blockade in mismatch repair-deficient tumors. Clones were sequenced by immunoSEQ multiplex PCR, and TCRdb holds only the in-frame ones, with some missing. Among 75,000 to 80,000 clones listed, more than 80% were seen once. V lost 3 bases and J lost 5; bases outside the gene matches: 5. This CDR3 is built from 15 residues. Germline CDR1 reads ENHRY; CDR2 reads SYGVKD. This sequence originates from an adult with mismatch repair-deficient cancer. The chain carries TRBV10-3 and TRBJ2-5; 11 bases agree with TRBD2. The sequences come from peripheral blood, collected 44 weeks after starting pembrolizumab. The CDR3: CAISDGLAGYETQYF. CDR3 bases: TGTGCCATCAGTGATGGACTAGCGGGCTACGAGACCCAGTACTTC.